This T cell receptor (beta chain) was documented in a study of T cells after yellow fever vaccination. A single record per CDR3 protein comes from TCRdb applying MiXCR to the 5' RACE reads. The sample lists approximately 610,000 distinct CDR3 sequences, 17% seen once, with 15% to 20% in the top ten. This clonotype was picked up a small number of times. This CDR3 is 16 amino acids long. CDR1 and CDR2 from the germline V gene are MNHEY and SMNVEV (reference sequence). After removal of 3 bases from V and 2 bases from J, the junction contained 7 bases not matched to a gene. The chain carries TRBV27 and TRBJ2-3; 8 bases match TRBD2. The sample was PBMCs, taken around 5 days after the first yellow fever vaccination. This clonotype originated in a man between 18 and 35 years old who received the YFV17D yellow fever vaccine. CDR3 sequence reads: CASSLGVAGNTDTQYF. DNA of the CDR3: TGTGCCAGCAGTTTGGGAGTAGCGGGGAACACAGATACGCAGTATTTT.